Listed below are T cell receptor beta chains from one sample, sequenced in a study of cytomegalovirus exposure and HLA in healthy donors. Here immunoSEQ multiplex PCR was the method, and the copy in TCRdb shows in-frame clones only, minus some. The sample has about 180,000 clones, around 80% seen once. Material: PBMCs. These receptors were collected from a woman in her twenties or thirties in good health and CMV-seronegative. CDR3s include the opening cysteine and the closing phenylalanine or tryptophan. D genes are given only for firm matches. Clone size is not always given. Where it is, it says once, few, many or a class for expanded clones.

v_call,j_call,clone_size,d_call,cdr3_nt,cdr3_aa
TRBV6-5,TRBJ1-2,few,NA,TGTGCCAGCAGGTGGGGAGGGAGAGATGGCTACACCTTC,CASRWGGRDGYTF
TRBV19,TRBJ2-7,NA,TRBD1,TGTGCCAGTAGTGACCGGGACAGGGGTTCCTACGAGCAGTACTTC,CASSDRDRGSYEQYF
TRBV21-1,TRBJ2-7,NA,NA,TGTGCCAGCAGCGGAAGCAGGGGTACCTACGAGCAGTACTTC,CASSGSRGTYEQYF
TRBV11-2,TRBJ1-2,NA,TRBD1,TGTGCCAGCAGCTTAGTGAAAGGCAGGGGGGCCTATGGCTACACCTTC,CASSLVKGRGAYGYTF
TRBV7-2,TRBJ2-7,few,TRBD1,TGTGCCAGCAGCTTAGTCAGGGGACAGTCCTACGAGCAGTACTTC,CASSLVRGQSYEQYF
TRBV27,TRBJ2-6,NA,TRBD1,TGTGCCAGCAGTTGGACAGGGGTCGGGGCCAACGTCCTGACTTTC,CASSWTGVGANVLTF
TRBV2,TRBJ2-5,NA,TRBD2,TGTGCCAGCAGTTTTTCTCGACTAGCGGGGGGAGGGGAGACCCAGTACTTC,CASSFSRLAGGGETQYF
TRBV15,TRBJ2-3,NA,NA,TGTGCCACCATAGGGGGTGATACAGATACGCAGTATTTT,CATIGGDTDTQYF
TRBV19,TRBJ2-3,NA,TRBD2,TGTGCCAGTAGTTTTGGACTAGCGGGGGGTGTCACAGATACGCAGTATTTT,CASSFGLAGGVTDTQYF
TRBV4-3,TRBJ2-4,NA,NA,TGCGCCAGCAGCCAACGAATCTCGGGGGACGCCAAAAACATTCAGTACTTC,CASSQRISGDAKNIQYF
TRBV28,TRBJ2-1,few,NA,TGTGCCAGCACCTTAGCGGCTTTAGGTGAGCAGTTCTTC,CASTLAALGEQFF
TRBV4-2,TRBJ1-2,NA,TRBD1,TGTGCCAGCAGCCAAGATCGGGACAGGGGACTTGGCTACACCTTC,CASSQDRDRGLGYTF
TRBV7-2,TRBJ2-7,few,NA,TGTGCCAGCAGCCGTCTATACGAGCAGTACTTC,CASSRLYEQYF
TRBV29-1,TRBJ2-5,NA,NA,TGCAGCGGATACGCAGGGGAAGAGACCCAGTACTTC,CSGYAGEETQYF
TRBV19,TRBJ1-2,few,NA,TGTGCCAGTAGCCGGGAAGGAGGCTACACCTTC,CASSREGGYTF